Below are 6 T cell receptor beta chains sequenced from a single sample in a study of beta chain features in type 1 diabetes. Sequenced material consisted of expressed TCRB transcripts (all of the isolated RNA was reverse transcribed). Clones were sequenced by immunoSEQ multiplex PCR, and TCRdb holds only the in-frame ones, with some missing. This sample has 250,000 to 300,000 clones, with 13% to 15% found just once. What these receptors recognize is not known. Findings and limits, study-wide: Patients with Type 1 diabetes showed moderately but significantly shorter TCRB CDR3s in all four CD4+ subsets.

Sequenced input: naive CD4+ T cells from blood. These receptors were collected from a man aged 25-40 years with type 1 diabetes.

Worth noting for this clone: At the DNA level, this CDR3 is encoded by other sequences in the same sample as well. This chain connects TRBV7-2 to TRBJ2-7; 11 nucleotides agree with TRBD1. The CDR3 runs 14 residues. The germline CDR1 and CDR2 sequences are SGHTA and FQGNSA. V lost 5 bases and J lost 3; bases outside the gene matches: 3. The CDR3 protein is CASSPGTGGYEQYF. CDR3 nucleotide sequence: TGTGCCAGCAGCCCCGGGACAGGGGGCTACGAGCAGTACTTC. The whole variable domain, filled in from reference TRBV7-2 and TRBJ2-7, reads GAGVSQSPSNKVTEKGKDVELRCDPISGHTALYWYRQSLGQGLEFLIYFQGNSAPDKSGLPSDRFSAERTGGSVSTLTIQRTQQEDSAVYLCASSPGTGGYEQYFGPGTRLTVT.

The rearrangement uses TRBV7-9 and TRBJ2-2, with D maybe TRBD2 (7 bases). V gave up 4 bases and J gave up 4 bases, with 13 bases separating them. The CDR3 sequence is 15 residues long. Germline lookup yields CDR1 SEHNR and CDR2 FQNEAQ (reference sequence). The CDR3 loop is CASSSTSRGTGELFF. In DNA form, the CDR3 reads TGTGCCAGCAGCTCGACTAGCAGGGGCACCGGGGAGCTGTTTTTT.

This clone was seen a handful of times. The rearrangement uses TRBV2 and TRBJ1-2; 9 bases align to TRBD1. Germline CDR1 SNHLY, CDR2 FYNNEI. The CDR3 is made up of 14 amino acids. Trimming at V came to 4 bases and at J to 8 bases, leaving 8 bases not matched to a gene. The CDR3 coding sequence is TGTGCCAGCAGTGTTGTGGGACAGGGTCGCGGCTACACCTTC. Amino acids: CASSVVGQGRGYTF.

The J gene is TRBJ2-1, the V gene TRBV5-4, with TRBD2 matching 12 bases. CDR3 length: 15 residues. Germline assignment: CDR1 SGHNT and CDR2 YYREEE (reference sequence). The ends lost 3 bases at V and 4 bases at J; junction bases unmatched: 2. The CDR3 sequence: CASSSTSGRYNEQFF. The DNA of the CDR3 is TGTGCCAGCAGCTCGACTAGCGGGAGATACAATGAGCAGTTCTTC.

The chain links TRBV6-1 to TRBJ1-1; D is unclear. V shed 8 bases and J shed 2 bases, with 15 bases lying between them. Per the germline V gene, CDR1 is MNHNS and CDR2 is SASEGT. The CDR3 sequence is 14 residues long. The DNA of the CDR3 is TGTGCCAGCGGCCCCCGGGGTGGCAACACTGAAGCTTTCTTT. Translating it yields CASGPRGGNTEAFF.

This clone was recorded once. The DNA of the CDR3 is TGCGCCAGCAGTCCTAGCGGGAGTCGGTCCTACAATGAGCAGTTCTTC. It translates to CASSPSGSRSYNEQFF. This chain joins TRBV4-3 and TRBJ2-1; 10 bases are a match to TRBD2. CDR1 and CDR2 (germline): LGHNA, YSLEER. Germline trimming cut 6 bases from V and 1 base from J; bases unmatched to any gene: 6. CDR3 length: 16 amino acids.